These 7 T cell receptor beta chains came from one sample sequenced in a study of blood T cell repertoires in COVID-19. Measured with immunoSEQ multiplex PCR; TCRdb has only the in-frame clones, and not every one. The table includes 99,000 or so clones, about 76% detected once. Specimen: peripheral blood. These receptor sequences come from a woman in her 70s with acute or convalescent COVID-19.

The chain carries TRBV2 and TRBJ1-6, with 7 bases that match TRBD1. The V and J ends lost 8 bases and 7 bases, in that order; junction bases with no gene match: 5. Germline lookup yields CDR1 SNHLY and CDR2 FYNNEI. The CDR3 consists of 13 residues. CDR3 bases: TGTGCCAGCCACGACAGGGAGAATTCACCCCTCCACTTT. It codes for CASHDRENSPLHF.

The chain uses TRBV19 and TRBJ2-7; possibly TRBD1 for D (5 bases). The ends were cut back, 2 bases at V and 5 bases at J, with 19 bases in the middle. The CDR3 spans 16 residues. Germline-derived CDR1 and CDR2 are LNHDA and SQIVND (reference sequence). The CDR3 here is CASSISPQGFLNEQYF. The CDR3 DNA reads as TGTGCCAGTAGTATATCTCCTCAGGGTTTTTTGAACGAGCAGTACTTC. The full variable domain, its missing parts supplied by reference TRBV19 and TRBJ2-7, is DGGITQSPKYLFRKEGQNVTLSCEQNLNHDAMYWYRQDPGQGLRLIYYSQIVNDFQKGDIAEGYSVSREKKESFPLTVTSAQKNPTAFYLCASSISPQGFLNEQYFGPGTRLTVT.

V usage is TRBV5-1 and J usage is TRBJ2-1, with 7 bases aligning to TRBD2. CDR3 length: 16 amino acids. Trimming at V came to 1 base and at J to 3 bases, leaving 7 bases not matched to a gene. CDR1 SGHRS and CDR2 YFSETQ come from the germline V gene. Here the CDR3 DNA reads TGCGCCAGCAGCTTGCCAAGCGGGGCCCTCTACAATGAGCAGTTCTTC. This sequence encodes CASSLPSGALYNEQFF.

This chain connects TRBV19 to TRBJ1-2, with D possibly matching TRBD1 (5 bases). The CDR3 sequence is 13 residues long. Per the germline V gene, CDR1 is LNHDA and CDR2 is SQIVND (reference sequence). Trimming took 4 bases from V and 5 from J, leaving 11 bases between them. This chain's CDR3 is CASSRRDEYGYTF. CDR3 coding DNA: TGTGCCAGTAGTAGGAGGGACGAGTATGGCTACACCTTC.

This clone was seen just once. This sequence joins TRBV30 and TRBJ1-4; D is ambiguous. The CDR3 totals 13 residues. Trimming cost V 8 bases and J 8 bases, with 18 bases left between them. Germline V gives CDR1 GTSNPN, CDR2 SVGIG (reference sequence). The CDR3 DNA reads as TGTGCCCTGTCGGAGGGATTCCGAGAAAAACTGTTTTTT. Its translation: CALSEGFREKLFF.

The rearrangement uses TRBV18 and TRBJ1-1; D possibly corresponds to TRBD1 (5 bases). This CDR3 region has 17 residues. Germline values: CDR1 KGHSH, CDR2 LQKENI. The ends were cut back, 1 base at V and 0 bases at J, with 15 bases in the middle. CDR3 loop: CASSPRGEAGLNTEAFF. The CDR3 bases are TGTGCCAGCTCACCACGAGGAGAGGCAGGGCTGAACACTGAAGCTTTCTTT.

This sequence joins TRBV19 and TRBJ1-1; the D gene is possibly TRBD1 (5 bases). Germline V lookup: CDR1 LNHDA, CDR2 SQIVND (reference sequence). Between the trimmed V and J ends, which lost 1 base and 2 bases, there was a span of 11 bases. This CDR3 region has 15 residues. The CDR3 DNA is TGTGCCAGTAGTATAGTTCCGGGACTTAACACTGAAGCTTTCTTT. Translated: CASSIVPGLNTEAFF.